The clone carrying this TCR beta chain appeared many times. Its antigen is as yet unknown. The data stem from a study of human T cells and chemical hapten exposure. Study overall: DPC at 2% was the sensitizing agent, placed on roughly 2 cm by roughly 2 cm of upper inner arm skin. It was small differences in pooled library volume that mainly caused per-sample TCR yields to vary.

TCRdb itself ran the RACE reads through MiXCR, one entry per CDR3 protein. The data contain tens of thousands of distinct CDR3 sequences, roughly 9.1% of them singletons. V was shortened by 4 bases and J by 0 bases, with 15 bases between the two germline ends. Germline CDR1 MNHEY, CDR2 SVGEGT. The CDR3 extends over 16 amino acids. Whole-study findings and limits: Unchanged with DPC sensitization were TCRs above 1 in 1000 frequency.

Described time point: pre-sensitization, week 0. Treatment denoted: therapeutic diphenylcyclopropenone sensitization with weekly scalp DPC. This material consisted of whole blood, taken in connection with sensitization to the hapten diphenylcyclopropenone (DPC). The chain combines TRBV6-2 or TRBV6-3 with TRBJ1-1, with D tentatively TRBD1 (6 bases). This sequence was found in a woman aged 40-49 years with alopecia areata. Some clones in this sample may be carry-over from other donors' samples. Here the CDR3 DNA reads TGTGCCAGCAGTTTCACAGGGATCTACATGAACACTGAAGCTTTCTTT. Encoded protein: CASSFTGIYMNTEAFF.